This T cell receptor beta chain was identified during a study of T cell responses to AZD1222 COVID-19 vaccine. General observations from the study: Sampling that yielded the repertoires occurred only after the peak T cell response. Within unmutated variant regions lay the reported targets of nearly half of spike-specific TCRs. Following two doses of AZD1222, Spike-specific TCR breadth and depth rose. Most donors were white British and more were female, and clonal diversity was possibly underestimated.

The sample holds a few counts of this clone. Its antigen is unknown. Trimming removed 5 bases at V and 8 bases at J, with 9 bases between. Germline CDR1 and CDR2: KGHSH and LQKENI. This CDR3 contains 11 residues. TCRdb's copy holds only in-frame clones and misses some; the assay was immunoSEQ multiplex PCR. In the table there are around 77,000 clones, 80% to 90% of which are singletons. This clonotype originated in an adult in good health. The V and J genes are TRBV18 and TRBJ1-2; D is perhaps TRBD1 (6 bases). The specimen comprised peripheral blood, sampled on day 0 of AZD1222 vaccination. The CDR3 DNA sequence: TGTGCCAGCTCAGGGGGCTGGGGCTACACCTTC. Protein: CASSGGWGYTF. The full variable domain, with the rest looked up from reference TRBV18 and TRBJ1-2, is NAGVMQNPRHLVRRRGQEARLRCSPMKGHSHVYWYRQLPEEGLKFMVYLQKENIIDESGMPKERFSAEFPKEGPSILRIQQVVRGDSAAYFCASSGGWGYTFGSGTRLTVV.